This note documents a single T cell receptor beta chain sequence. Its specificity is not known. Only in-frame clones appear in the TCRdb table, and some are missing; sequencing was by immunoSEQ multiplex PCR. The sample carries around 91,000 clones, about nine tenths recorded once. The record originates from a study of T cell responses to AZD1222 COVID-19 vaccine. Study outcomes and limitations: Regions 160-218 and 743-854 held dominance among vaccine-associated CD4 TCRs, which spanned spike.

The CDR3 spans 14 residues. Germline CDR1 reads MNHEY; CDR2 reads SMNVEV (reference sequence). Trimming stripped 2 bases from V and 6 bases from J, with 13 bases between. The V call is TRBV27, the J call TRBJ1-1, with D uncertain. The sequences come from peripheral blood, collected 28 days after the second AZD1222 dose. The sequence was obtained from an adult who received the AZD1222 COVID-19 vaccine. As DNA, the CDR3 is TGTGCCAGCAGTTTAGTCGCGGGTGTGGCTGAAGCTTTCTTT. Translation gives CASSLVAGVAEAFF.